One and the same sample provided the 5 T cell receptor beta chains below, sequenced in a study of monozygotic twins with inflammatory bowel disease. TCRdb re-called the 5' RACE reads, yielding one record per CDR3 amino acid sequence without DNA. This sample's table reports 150,000 or so distinct CDR3 sequences. Sequencing was carried out using blood. These receptors all come from a human donor with ulcerative colitis or Crohn's disease, or a healthy co-twin of an affected twin (not recorded which).

The chain uses TRBV7-2 and TRBJ2-1; absent DNA, TCRdb's TRBD2 call cannot be checked. This CDR3 contains 17 residues. In germline, CDR1 is SGHTA, CDR2 FQGNSA. The CDR3 is CASSRGGGPGIHNEQFF.

V gene TRBV5-1 combines with J gene TRBJ2-7; checking the TCRdb D call of TRBD1 is not possible without DNA. The CDR3 sequence is 15 residues long. Germline V gene lookup returns CDR1 SGHRS and CDR2 YFSETQ. CDR3: CASKQGEGGFHEQYF.

This sequence joins TRBV5-4 and TRBJ2-5. This CDR3 is built from 14 residues. Germline CDR1 reads SGHNT; CDR2 reads YYREEE (reference sequence). CDR3 sequence reads: CASSSTANQETQYF.

The chain has TRBV29-1 and TRBJ1-3. This CDR3 has 12 amino acids. The germline gives CDR1 SQVTM, CDR2 ANQGSEA. CDR3: CTGPPAGNTIYF.

The chain carries TRBV10-3 and TRBJ2-7; TCRdb selects TRBD1, and the lack of DNA leaves this call unchecked. The CDR3 loop spans 13 amino acids. Germline V gives CDR1 ENHRY, CDR2 SYGVKD. CDR3 amino acids: CAIRGGSPDEQYF.